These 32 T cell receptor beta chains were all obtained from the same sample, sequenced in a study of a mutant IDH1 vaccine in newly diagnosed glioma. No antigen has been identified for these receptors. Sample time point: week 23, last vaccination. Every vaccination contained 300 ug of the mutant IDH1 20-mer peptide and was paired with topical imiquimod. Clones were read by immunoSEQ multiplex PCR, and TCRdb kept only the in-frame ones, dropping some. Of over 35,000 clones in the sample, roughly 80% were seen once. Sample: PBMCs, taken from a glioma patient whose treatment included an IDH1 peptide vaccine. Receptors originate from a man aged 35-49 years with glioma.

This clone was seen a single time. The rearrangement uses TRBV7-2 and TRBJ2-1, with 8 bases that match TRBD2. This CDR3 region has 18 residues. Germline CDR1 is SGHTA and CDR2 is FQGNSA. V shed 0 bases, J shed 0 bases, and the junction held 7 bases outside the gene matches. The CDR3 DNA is TGTGCCAGCAGCTTAGCGCTACTAGCGGCAAGCTCCTACAATGAGCAGTTCTTC. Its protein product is CASSLALLAASSYNEQFF.

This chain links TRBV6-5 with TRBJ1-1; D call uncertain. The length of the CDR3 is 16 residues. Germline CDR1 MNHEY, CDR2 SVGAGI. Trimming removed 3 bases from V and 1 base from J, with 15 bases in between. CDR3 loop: CASSYVKGRGNTEAFF. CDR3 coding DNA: TGTGCCAGCAGTTATGTGAAGGGCAGAGGGAACACTGAAGCTTTCTTT.

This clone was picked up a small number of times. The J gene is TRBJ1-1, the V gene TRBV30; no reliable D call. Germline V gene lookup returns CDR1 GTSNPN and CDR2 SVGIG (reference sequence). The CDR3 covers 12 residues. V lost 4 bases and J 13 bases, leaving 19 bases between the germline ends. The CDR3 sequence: CAWTLVASKLFF. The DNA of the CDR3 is TGTGCCTGGACCCTGGTGGCTTCGAAGCTTTTCTTT.

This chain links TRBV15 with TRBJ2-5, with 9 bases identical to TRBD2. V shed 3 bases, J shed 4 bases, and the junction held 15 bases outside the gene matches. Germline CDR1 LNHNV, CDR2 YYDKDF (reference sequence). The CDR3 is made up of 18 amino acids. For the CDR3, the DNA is TGTGCCACCAGCAGCCTCAAGGCGGGAGGGCCCACCCGAGAGACCCAGTACTTC. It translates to CATSSLKAGGPTRETQYF.

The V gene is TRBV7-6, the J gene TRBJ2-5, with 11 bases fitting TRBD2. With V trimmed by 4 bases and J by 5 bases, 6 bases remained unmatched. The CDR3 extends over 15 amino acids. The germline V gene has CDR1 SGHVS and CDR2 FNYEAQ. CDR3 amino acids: CASSSLAGGPETQYF. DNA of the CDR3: TGTGCCAGCAGCTCTTTAGCGGGAGGGCCTGAGACCCAGTACTTC.

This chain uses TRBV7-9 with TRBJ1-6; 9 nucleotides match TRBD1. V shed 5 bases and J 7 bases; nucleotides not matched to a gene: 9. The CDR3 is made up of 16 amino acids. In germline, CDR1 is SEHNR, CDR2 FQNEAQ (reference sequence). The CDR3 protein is CASSRGDREMNSPLHF. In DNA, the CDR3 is TGTGCCAGCAGCCGAGGGGACAGGGAGATGAATTCACCCCTCCACTTT.

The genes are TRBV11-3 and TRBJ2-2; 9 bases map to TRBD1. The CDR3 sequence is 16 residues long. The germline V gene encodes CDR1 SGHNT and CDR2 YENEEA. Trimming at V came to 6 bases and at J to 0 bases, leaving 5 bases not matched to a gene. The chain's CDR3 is CASRKGQGSNTGELFF. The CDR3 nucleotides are TGTGCCAGCAGAAAAGGACAGGGGTCGAACACCGGGGAGCTGTTTTTT. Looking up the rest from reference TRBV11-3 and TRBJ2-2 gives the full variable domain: EAGVVQSPRYKIIEKKQPVAFWCNPISGHNTLYWYLQNLGQGPELLIRYENEEAVDDSQLPKDRFSAERLKGVDSTLKIQPAELGDSAVYLCASRKGQGSNTGELFFGEGSRLTVL.

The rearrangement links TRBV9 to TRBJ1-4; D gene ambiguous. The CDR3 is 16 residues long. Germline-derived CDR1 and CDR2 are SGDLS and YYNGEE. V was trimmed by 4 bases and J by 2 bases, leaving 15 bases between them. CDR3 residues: CASSSSMLWTNEKLFF. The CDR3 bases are TGTGCCAGCAGCTCCTCCATGTTGTGGACTAATGAAAAACTGTTTTTT.

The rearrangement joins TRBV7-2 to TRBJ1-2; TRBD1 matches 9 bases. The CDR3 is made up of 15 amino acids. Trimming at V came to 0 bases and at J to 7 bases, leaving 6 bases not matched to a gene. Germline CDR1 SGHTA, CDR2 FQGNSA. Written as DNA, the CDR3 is TGTGCCAGCAGCTTAGCCACCGGGACAGGGTTTGGCTACACCTTC. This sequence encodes CASSLATGTGFGYTF.

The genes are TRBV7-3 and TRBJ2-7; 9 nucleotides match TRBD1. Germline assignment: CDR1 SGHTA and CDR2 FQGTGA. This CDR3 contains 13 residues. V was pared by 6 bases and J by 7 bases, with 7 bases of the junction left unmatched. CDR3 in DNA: TGTGCCAGCAGTCCGGACGGGACAGGGGAGCAGTACTTC. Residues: CASSPDGTGEQYF.

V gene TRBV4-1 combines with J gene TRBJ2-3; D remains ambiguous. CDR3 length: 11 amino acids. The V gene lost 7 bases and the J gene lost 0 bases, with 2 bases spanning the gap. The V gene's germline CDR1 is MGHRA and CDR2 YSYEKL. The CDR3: CASTSTDTQYF. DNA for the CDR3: TGCGCCAGCACCAGCACAGATACGCAGTATTTT.

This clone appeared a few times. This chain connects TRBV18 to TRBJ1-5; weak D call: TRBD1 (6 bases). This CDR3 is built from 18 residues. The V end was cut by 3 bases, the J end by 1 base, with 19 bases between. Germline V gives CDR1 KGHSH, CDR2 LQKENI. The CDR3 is CASSPLRGGGGSNQPQHF. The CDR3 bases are TGTGCCAGCTCACCCCTCCGCGGGGGCGGGGGGAGCAATCAGCCCCAGCATTTT.

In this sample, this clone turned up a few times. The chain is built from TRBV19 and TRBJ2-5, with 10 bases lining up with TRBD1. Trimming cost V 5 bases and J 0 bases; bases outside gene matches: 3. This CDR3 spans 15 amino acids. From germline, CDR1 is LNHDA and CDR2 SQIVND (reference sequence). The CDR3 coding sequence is TGTGCCAGTAGTTCGGGACAGGGGTACCAAGAGACCCAGTACTTC. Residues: CASSSGQGYQETQYF.

CDR3 nucleotides: TGTGCTAGTGTAGCAAGCGGGGGGTCGTATACGCAGTATTTT. Translation gives CASVASGGSYTQYF. The rearrangement links TRBV12-5 to TRBJ2-3; 9 nucleotides line up with TRBD2. Germline V lookup: CDR1 LGHNT, CDR2 FRNRAP. Unmatched junction bases numbered 9, after V lost 7 bases and J lost 7 bases. The CDR3 has 14 residues.

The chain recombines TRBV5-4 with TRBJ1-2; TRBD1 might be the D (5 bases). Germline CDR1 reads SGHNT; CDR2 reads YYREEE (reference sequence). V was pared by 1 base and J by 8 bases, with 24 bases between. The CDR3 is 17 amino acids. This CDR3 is CASSLFILRSGPGGYTF. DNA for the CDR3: TGTGCCAGCAGCTTGTTCATCCTTCGTTCGGGGCCGGGCGGCTACACCTTC.

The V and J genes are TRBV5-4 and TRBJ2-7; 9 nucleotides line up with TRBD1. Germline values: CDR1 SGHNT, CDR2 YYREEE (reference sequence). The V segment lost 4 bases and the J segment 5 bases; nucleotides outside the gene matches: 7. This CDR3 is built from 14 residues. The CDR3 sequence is CASSPYRGHDEQYF. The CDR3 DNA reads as TGTGCCAGCAGCCCCTACAGGGGGCACGACGAGCAGTACTTC.

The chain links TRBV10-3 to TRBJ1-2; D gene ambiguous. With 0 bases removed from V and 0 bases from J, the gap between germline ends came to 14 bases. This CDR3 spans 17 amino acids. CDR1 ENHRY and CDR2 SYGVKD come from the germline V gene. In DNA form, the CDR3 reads TGTGCCATCAGTGAGTCTGTGGGAGATACTACTAACTATGGCTACACCTTC. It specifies CAISESVGDTTNYGYTF.

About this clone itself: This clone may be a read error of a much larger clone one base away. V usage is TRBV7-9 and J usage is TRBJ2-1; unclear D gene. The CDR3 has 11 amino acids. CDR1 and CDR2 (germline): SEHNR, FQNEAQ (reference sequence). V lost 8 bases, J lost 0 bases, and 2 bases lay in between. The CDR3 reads CASGSYNEQFF. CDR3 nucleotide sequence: TGTGCCAGCGGCTCCTACAATGAGCAGTTCTTC.

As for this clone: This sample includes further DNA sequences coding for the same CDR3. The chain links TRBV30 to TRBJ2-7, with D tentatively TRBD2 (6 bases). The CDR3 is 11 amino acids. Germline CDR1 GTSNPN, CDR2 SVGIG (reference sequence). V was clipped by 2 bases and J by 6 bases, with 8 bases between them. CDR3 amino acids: CAWSKGLEQYF. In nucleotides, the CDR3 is TGTGCCTGGAGTAAGGGACTCGAGCAGTACTTC.

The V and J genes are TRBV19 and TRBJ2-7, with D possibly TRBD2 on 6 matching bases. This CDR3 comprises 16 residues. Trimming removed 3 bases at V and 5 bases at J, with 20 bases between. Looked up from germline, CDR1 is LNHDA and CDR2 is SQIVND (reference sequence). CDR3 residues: CASSIGATSRVHEQYF. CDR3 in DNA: TGTGCCAGTAGTATCGGGGCCACTAGCAGGGTTCACGAGCAGTACTTC.

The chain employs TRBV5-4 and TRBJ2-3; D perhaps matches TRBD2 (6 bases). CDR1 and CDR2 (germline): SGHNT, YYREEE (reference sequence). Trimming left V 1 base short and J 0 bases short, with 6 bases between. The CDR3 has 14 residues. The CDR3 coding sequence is TGTGCCAGCAGCTTGACTAGCAGCACAGATACGCAGTATTTT. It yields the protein CASSLTSSTDTQYF. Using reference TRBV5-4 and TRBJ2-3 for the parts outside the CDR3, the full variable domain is ETGVTQSPTHLIKTRGQQVTLRCSSQSGHNTVSWYQQALGQGPQFIFQYYREEENGRGNFPPRFSGLQFPNYSSELNVNALELDDSALYLCASSLTSSTDTQYFGPGTRLTVL.

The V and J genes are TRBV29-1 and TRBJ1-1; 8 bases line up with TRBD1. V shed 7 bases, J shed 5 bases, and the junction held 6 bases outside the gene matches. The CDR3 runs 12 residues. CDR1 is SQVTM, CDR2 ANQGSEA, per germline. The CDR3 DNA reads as TGCAGCGCAGGACAGGGAAGGACTGAAGCTTTCTTT. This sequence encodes CSAGQGRTEAFF.

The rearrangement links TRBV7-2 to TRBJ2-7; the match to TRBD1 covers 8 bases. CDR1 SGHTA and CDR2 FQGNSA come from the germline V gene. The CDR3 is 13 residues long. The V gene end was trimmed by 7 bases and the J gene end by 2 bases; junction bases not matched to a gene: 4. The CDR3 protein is CASTDRGPYEQYF. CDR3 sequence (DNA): TGTGCCAGCACAGACAGGGGACCCTACGAGCAGTACTTC. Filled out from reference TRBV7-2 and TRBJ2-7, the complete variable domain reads GAGVSQSPSNKVTEKGKDVELRCDPISGHTALYWYRQSLGQGLEFLIYFQGNSAPDKSGLPSDRFSAERTGGSVSTLTIQRTQQEDSAVYLCASTDRGPYEQYFGPGTRLTVT.

This CDR3 is CASSLASRGSSNTGELFF. CDR3 DNA: TGTGCCAGCAGCTTAGCGAGCAGGGGGTCATCGAACACCGGGGAGCTGTTTTTT. The chain employs TRBV7-2 and TRBJ2-2, with 7 bases fitting TRBD1. The V and J ends lost 0 bases and 0 bases, in that order; junction bases with no gene match: 7. CDR3 length: 18 amino acids. Per germline, CDR1 SGHTA and CDR2 FQGNSA.

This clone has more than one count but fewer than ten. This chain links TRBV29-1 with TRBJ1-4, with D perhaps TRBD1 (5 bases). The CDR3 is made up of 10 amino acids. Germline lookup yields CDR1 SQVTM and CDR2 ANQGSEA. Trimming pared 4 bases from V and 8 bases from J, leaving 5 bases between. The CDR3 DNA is TGCAGCGTTGGGGACGAAAAACTGTTTTTT. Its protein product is CSVGDEKLFF.

CDR3 bases: TGTGCTAGTGGTTTGGTAGCACGATGGACAGGTCTCAGTTCTGGAAACACCATATATTTT. It is translated as CASGLVARWTGLSSGNTIYF. The chain links TRBV12-5 to TRBJ1-3; 7 bases map to TRBD1. This CDR3 region has 20 residues. V gave up 0 bases and J gave up 1 base; unmatched junction bases: 15. Germline-derived CDR1 and CDR2 are LGHNT and FRNRAP. The variable domain in full, with the rest retrieved from reference TRBV12-5 and TRBJ1-3, is DARVTQTPRHKVTEMGQEVTMRCQPILGHNTVFWYRQTMMQGLELLAYFRNRAPLDDSGMPKDRFSAEMPDATLATLKIQPSEPRDSAVYFCASGLVARWTGLSSGNTIYFGEGSWLTVV.

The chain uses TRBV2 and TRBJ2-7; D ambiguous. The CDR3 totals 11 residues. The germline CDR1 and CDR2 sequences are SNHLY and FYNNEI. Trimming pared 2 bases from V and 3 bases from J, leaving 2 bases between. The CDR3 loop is CASSEIYEQYF. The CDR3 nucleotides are TGTGCCAGCAGTGAAATCTACGAGCAGTACTTC.

DNA for the CDR3: TGTGCCATCAGTGAGTCTTTGTTTGGCGAGCAGTACTTC. Protein product: CAISESLFGEQYF. V gene TRBV10-3 combines with J gene TRBJ2-7; no reliable D call. Trimming cost V 0 bases and J 6 bases, with 9 bases left between them. The length of the CDR3 is 13 residues. The germline V gene encodes CDR1 ENHRY and CDR2 SYGVKD.

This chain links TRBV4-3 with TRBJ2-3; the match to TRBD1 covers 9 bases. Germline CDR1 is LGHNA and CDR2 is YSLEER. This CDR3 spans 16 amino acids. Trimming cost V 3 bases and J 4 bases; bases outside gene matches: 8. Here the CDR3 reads CASSQDGTGKADTQYF. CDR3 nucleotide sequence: TGCGCCAGCAGCCAGGACGGGACAGGGAAGGCAGATACGCAGTATTTT.

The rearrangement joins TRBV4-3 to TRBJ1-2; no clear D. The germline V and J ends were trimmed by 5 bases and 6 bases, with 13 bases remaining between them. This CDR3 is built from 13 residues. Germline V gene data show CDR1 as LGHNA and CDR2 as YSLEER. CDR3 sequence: CASSSRDGNGYTF. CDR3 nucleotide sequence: TGCGCCAGCAGCTCAAGGGATGGGAATGGCTACACCTTC.

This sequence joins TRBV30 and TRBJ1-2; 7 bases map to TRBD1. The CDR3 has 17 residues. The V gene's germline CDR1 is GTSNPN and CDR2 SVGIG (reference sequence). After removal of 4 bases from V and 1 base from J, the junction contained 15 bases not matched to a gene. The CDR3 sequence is CAWTRPGQPFNNYGYTF. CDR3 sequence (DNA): TGTGCCTGGACCCGACCGGGACAGCCTTTTAATAACTATGGCTACACCTTC.

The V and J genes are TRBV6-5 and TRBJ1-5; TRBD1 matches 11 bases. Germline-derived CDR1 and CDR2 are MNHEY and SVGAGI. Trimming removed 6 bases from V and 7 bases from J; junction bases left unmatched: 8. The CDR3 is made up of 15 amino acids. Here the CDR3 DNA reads TGTGCCAGCAGCTCCGGACAGGGGGCAAAGCAGCCCCAGCATTTT. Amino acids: CASSSGQGAKQPQHF.